A single sample is the source of the 22 T cell receptor beta chains below, sequenced in a study of low-dose radiotherapy and immunotherapy resistance in tumors (dated by TCRdb to about 2022). Sequencing relied on an Illumina HiSeq 2500. First-strand cDNA was synthesized using Superscript III and a set of TRAV- and TRBV-specific primers, so that both TCRalpha and TCRbeta chains were covered. TCRs were amplified with Phusion for around 20 PCR cycles using a constant-region primer together with the adapter attached to the V primers. The public sequencing data were trimmed at Q25 with fastp and processed into clonotypes with MiXCR by TCRdb, which kept only in-frame beta chains. Each CDR3 protein appears once, grouped with its most common genes and DNA. In this sample the table shows around 100,000 distinct CDR3 sequences, 20% to 25% of which occur a single time. Roughly 13% of the sample lies in the top ten.

Reading the label with the study, this specimen's time point is: after trial treatment. The treatment or condition label of this sample denotes: LDRT plus nivolumab, ipilimumab, low-dose cyclophosphamide and aspirin (RACIN trial). The specimen was PBMCs, collected after low-dose radiotherapy plus immunotherapy. The receptors here all came from a female donor with ovarian cancer.

This clonotype was detected many times. The chain joins TRBV29-1 to TRBJ2-1, with 15 positions matching TRBD2. This CDR3 is built from 14 residues. Germline trimming cut 7 bases from V and 8 bases from J; bases unmatched to any gene: 6. Germline V lookup: CDR1 SQVTM, CDR2 ANQGSEA. In nucleotides, the CDR3 is TGCAGCGCGCGGGGACTAGCGGGGGGTTATGAGCAGTTCTTC. It specifies CSARGLAGGYEQFF.

Ten or more counts support this clonotype. Here the CDR3 reads CASRTPLGYGYTF. CDR3 nucleotide sequence: TGTGCCAGCAGGACCCCACTGGGTTATGGCTACACCTTC. The chain couples TRBV12-3 or TRBV12-4 to TRBJ1-2; no firm D call. This CDR3 is built from 13 residues. The V and J ends lost 6 bases and 5 bases respectively, with 13 bases between them.

This clonotype was detected many times. The chain is built from TRBV9 and TRBJ2-7; 9 bases fit TRBD2. Per germline, CDR1 SGDLS and CDR2 YYNGEE. The CDR3 is 17 amino acids. V was clipped by 0 bases and J by 1 base; unmatched bases: 8. This chain's CDR3 is CASSVGDGTSGSYEQYF. CDR3 nucleotides: TGTGCCAGCAGCGTAGGGGACGGAACTAGCGGGTCCTACGAGCAGTACTTC.

Many counts were recorded for this clonotype. This chain connects TRBV24-1 to TRBJ2-2; 10 bases fit TRBD2. Germline trimming cut 4 bases from V and 1 base from J; bases unmatched to any gene: 2. The CDR3 has 16 amino acids. Germline CDR1 and CDR2: KGHDR and SFDVKD. DNA of the CDR3: TGTGCCACCAGTGACATAGCGGGAGGGAACACCGGGGAGCTGTTTTTT. This codes for CATSDIAGGNTGELFF.

The CDR3 nucleotides are TGCGCCAGCAGCCCCGCCTCCGGGAGCGCCTACGAGCAGTACTTC. It yields the protein CASSPASGSAYEQYF. The V gene is TRBV5-1, the J gene TRBJ2-7; TRBD2 might be the D (6 bases). The germline CDR1 and CDR2 sequences are SGHRS and YFSETQ. The V gene lost 4 bases and the J gene lost 2 bases, with 16 bases spanning the gap. This CDR3 has 15 amino acids.

There are a few counts of this clonotype. This chain uses TRBV7-9 with TRBJ2-3, with D possibly being TRBD2 (7 bases). The V end was cut by 4 bases, the J end by 3 bases, with 14 bases between. The CDR3 consists of 15 residues. Germline loops: CDR1 SEHNR, CDR2 FQNEAQ (reference sequence). CDR3 loop: CASSSRGGGTDTQYF. CDR3 bases: TGTGCCAGCAGCTCTAGAGGGGGGGGAACAGATACGCAGTATTTT.

A note on this clonotype: A read error is possible here, since a much larger clone lies one base away. This chain links TRBV7-9 with TRBJ1-1, with no clear D. Deletions cut 9 bases from V and 0 bases from J, with 11 bases between. Germline assignment: CDR1 SEHNR and CDR2 FQNEAQ (reference sequence). CDR3 size: 13 residues. DNA for the CDR3: TGTGCCAGAAGCCCCAGCATGAACACTGAAGCTTTCTTT. Translated, it gives CARSPSMNTEAFF. Based on the CDR3 plus reference TRBV7-9 and TRBJ1-1, the full variable domain is DTGVSQNPRHKITKRGQNVTFRCDPISEHNRLYWYRQTLGQGPEFLTYFQNEAQLEKSRLLSDRFSAERPKGSFSTLEIQRTEQGDSAMYLCARSPSMNTEAFFGQGTRLTVV.

The chain links TRBV12-3 or TRBV12-4 to TRBJ1-5; D gene unclear. The CDR3 is made up of 12 amino acids. CDR3 DNA sequence: TGTGCAGCAAGTCGTAGCAATCAGCCCCAGCATTTT. Its protein product is CAASRSNQPQHF.

The chain is built from TRBV7-2 and TRBJ2-5, with 7 bases matching TRBD2. The length of the CDR3 is 14 residues. In germline, CDR1 is SGHTA, CDR2 FQGNSA. The V gene end was trimmed by 5 bases and the J gene end by 7 bases; junction bases not matched to a gene: 10. The DNA for the CDR3 is TGTGCCAGCAGCGGAGGCGGGAGTATGGTGACCCAGTACTTC. Amino acids: CASSGGGSMVTQYF.

This clonotype was counted at least ten times. V gene TRBV4-3 combines with J gene TRBJ1-2; 7 bases are shared with TRBD1. The CDR3 loop spans 15 amino acids. Per the germline V gene, CDR1 is LGHNA and CDR2 is YSLEER. J gave up 4 bases and V 4 bases, and 9 bases lay outside the gene matches. The CDR3 coding sequence is TGCGCCAGCAGCCTCCTACGGGACAGCACCTATGGCTACACCTTC. Translated, it gives CASSLLRDSTYGYTF.

At least ten counts were recorded for this clonotype. The gene calls are TRBV7-9 and TRBJ2-7, with 9 bases that match TRBD1. Trimming cost V 2 bases and J 4 bases; bases outside gene matches: 6. CDR1 and CDR2 from the germline V gene are SEHNR and FQNEAQ (reference sequence). The CDR3 has 15 amino acids. CDR3 coding DNA: TGTGCCAGCAGCTTACAGGGGACAGGGATTTACGAGCAGTACTTC. Translated: CASSLQGTGIYEQYF.

In its sample, this clonotype was seen many times. The CDR3 protein is CASSAVAGLYNEQFF. The CDR3 DNA is TGCGCCAGCAGCGCCGTAGCGGGGCTATACAATGAGCAGTTCTTC. J is TRBJ2-1 and V is TRBV5-1, with TRBD2 identical over 8 bases. V dropped 4 bases and J dropped 4; count of bases not matched to a gene: 7. Germline V gene data show CDR1 as SGHRS and CDR2 as YFSETQ. There are 15 residues in the CDR3.

This clonotype has a count of ten or more. The chain is built from TRBV9 and TRBJ2-7, with D possibly being TRBD1 or TRBD2 (5 bases each). CDR1 and CDR2 (germline): SGDLS, YYNGEE. V was cut by 2 bases and J by 7 bases, with 22 bases left in between. CDR3 length equals 16 residues. CDR3 amino acids: CASSVGRQMPLGEQYF. DNA of the CDR3: TGTGCCAGCAGCGTGGGACGGCAGATGCCCCTCGGAGAGCAGTACTTC.

This clonotype was recorded at least ten times. V is TRBV11-2 and J is TRBJ2-2, with TRBD1 as a possible D gene (5 bases). The CDR3 spans 14 residues. Germline assignment: CDR1 SGHAT and CDR2 FQNNGV. Between the trimmed V and J ends, which lost 0 bases and 6 bases, there was a span of 8 bases. The CDR3 DNA reads as TGTGCCAGCAGCTTAGAGACAGTCTCCGGGGAGCTGTTTTTT. Protein sequence: CASSLETVSGELFF.

The chain recombines TRBV14 with TRBJ1-2; 11 bases map to TRBD1. V lost 4 bases to trimming and J lost 4 bases; unmatched junction nucleotides: 5. The CDR3 length is 15 residues. The V gene's germline CDR1 is SGHDN and CDR2 FVKESK. The CDR3 sequence is CASSLGQGALYGYTF. Written as DNA, the CDR3 is TGTGCCAGCAGCCTAGGACAGGGGGCCCTCTATGGCTACACCTTC.

This chain joins TRBV12-3 or TRBV12-4 and TRBJ1-2; 9 bases are a match to TRBD1. This CDR3 comprises 15 residues. Trimming removed 5 bases from V and 7 bases from J; junction bases left unmatched: 11. CDR3 in amino acids: CASSRTGGGWIGYTF. Written as DNA, the CDR3 is TGTGCCAGCAGTAGAACAGGGGGCGGGTGGATTGGCTACACCTTC.

This chain joins TRBV30 and TRBJ2-1; TRBD2 agrees at 8 bases. The CDR3 has 14 amino acids. The V and J ends lost 1 base and 15 bases, in that order; junction bases with no gene match: 14. The germline CDR1 and CDR2 sequences are GTSNPN and SVGIG (reference sequence). CDR3 nucleotides: TGTGCCTGGAGTGGTGGTACTAGCGGCAGCTCTGCGTTCTTC. Its protein is CAWSGGTSGSSAFF.

This clonotype was seen at least ten times. The chain carries TRBV7-6 and TRBJ2-1, with D unresolved. The CDR3 is 14 residues long. Trimming removed 3 bases at V and 9 bases at J, with 15 bases between. Germline assignment: CDR1 SGHVS and CDR2 FNYEAQ. CDR3 sequence reads: CASSFRGASSEQFF. Written as DNA, the CDR3 is TGTGCCAGCAGCTTTAGAGGCGCCTCGAGTGAGCAGTTCTTC.

This clonotype showed up many times. This chain joins TRBV7-9 and TRBJ2-1, with 15 bases identical to TRBD2. Germline trimming cut 6 bases from V and 6 bases from J; bases unmatched to any gene: 12. CDR3 length: 18 amino acids. Germline CDR1 reads SEHNR; CDR2 reads FQNEAQ (reference sequence). The CDR3 nucleotides read TGTGCCAGCAGGGACCGGGGGACTAGCGGGAGGCAGGGCAATGAGCAGTTCTTC. Protein product: CASRDRGTSGRQGNEQFF. Full variable domain (remainder filled in from reference TRBV7-9 and TRBJ2-1): DTGVSQNPRHKITKRGQNVTFRCDPISEHNRLYWYRQTLGQGPEFLTYFQNEAQLEKSRLLSDRFSAERPKGSFSTLEIQRTEQGDSAMYLCASRDRGTSGRQGNEQFFGPGTRLTVL.

This sequence joins TRBV29-1 and TRBJ2-7; 11 bases are a match to TRBD2. CDR1 is SQVTM, CDR2 ANQGSEA, per germline. J gave up 7 bases and V 3 bases, and 11 bases lay outside the gene matches. This CDR3 has 15 amino acids. CDR3 amino acids: CSVEFVAGGPEEQYF. Written as DNA, the CDR3 is TGCAGCGTTGAGTTTGTAGCGGGAGGGCCCGAAGAGCAGTACTTC.

This clonotype was seen more than once but under ten times. The chain links TRBV30 to TRBJ1-3; maybe TRBD1 (6 bases). Trimming pared 4 bases from V and 3 bases from J, leaving 7 bases between. This CDR3 region has 12 residues. Germline V gives CDR1 GTSNPN, CDR2 SVGIG (reference sequence). In nucleotides, the CDR3 is TGTGCCTGGACGGACAGTGGAAACACCATATATTTT. Its protein is CAWTDSGNTIYF.

This clonotype was counted only a few times. The DNA is left out, because the CDR3 cannot be placed on it with certainty; the CDR3 is given as TCRdb lists it. This chain connects TRBV29-1 to TRBJ2-2; the D call in the table, TRBD1, was not verified against the DNA. Inclusive of both ends, the CDR3 amounts to 15 amino acids. Germline CDR1 is SQVTM and CDR2 is ANQGSEA. The chain's CDR3 is CSVLQGAHGELFFFF.